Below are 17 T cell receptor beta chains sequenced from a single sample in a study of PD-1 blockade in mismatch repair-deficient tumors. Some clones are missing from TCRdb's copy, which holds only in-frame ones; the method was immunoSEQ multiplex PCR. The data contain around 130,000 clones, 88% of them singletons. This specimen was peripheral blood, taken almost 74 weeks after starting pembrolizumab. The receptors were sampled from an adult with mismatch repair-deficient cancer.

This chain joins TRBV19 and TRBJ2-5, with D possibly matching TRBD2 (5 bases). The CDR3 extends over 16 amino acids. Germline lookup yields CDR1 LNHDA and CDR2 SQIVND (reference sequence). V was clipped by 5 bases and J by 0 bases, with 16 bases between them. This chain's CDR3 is CASSARFSVDQETQYF. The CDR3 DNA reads TGTGCCAGTAGTGCCCGTTTTAGCGTGGACCAAGAGACCCAGTACTTC.

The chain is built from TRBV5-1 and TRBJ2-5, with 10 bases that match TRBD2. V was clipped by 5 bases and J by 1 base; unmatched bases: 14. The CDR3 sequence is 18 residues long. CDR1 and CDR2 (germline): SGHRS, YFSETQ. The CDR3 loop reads CASSFRLAGANPQETQYF. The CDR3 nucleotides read TGCGCCAGCAGTTTCCGTCTAGCGGGAGCCAACCCCCAAGAGACCCAGTACTTC. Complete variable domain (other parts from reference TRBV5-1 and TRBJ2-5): KAGVTQTPRYLIKTRGQQVTLSCSPISGHRSVSWYQQTPGQGLQFLFEYFSETQRNKGNFPGRFSGRQFSNSRSEMNVSTLELGDSALYLCASSFRLAGANPQETQYFGPGTRLLVL.

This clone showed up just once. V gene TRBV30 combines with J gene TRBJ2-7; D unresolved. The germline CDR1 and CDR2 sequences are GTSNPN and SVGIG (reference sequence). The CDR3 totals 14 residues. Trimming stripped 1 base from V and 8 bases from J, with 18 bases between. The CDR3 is CAWSAGLRSLQQYF. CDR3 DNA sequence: TGTGCCTGGAGTGCTGGTTTACGATCACTACAGCAGTACTTC.

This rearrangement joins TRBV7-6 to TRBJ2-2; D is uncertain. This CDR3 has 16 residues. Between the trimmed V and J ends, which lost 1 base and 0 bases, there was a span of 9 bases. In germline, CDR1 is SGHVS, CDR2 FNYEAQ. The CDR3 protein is CASSLVGNANTGELFF. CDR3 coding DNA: TGTGCCAGCAGCTTAGTAGGTAACGCGAACACCGGGGAGCTGTTTTTT. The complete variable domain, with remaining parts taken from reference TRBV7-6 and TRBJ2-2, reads GAGVSQSPRYKVTKRGQDVALRCDPISGHVSLYWYRQALGQGPEFLTYFNYEAQQDKSGLPNDRFSAERPEGSISTLTIQRTEQRDSAMYRCASSLVGNANTGELFFGEGSRLTVL.

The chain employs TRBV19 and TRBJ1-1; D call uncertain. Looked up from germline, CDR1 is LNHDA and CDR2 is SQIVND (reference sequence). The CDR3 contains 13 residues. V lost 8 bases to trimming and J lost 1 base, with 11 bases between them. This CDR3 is CASGRMRNTEAFF. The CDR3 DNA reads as TGTGCCAGTGGTCGAATGAGGAACACTGAAGCTTTCTTT.

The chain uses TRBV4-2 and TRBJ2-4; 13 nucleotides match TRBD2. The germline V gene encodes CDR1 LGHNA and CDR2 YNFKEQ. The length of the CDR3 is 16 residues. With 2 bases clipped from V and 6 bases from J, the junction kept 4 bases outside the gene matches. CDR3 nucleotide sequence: TGTGCCAGCAGCCAACGGACTAGCGGGAGTCCAAACATTCAGTACTTC. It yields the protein CASSQRTSGSPNIQYF.

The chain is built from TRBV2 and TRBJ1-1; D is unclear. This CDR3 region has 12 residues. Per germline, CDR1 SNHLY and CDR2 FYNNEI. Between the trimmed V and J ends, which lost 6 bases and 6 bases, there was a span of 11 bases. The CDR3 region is CASRGGGSEAFF. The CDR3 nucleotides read TGTGCCAGCAGGGGAGGAGGATCTGAAGCTTTCTTT. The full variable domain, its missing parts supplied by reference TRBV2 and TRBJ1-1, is EPEVTQTPSHQVTQMGQEVILRCVPISNHLYFYWYRQILGQKVEFLVSFYNNEISEKSEIFDDQFSVERPDGSNFTLKIRSTKLEDSAMYFCASRGGGSEAFFGQGTRLTVV.

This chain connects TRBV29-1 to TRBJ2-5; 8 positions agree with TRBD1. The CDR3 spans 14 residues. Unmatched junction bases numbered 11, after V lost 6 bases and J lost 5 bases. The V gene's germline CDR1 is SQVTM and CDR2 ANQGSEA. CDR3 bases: TGCAGCGTCGATACCGGGACAGGAATGGAGACCCAGTACTTC. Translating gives CSVDTGTGMETQYF.

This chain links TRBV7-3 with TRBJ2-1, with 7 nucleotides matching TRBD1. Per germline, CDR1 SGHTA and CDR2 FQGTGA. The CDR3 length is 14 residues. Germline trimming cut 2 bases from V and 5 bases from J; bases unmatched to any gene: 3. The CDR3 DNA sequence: TGTGCCAGCAGCTTATACAGGGGTCACAATGAGCAGTTCTTC. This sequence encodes CASSLYRGHNEQFF.

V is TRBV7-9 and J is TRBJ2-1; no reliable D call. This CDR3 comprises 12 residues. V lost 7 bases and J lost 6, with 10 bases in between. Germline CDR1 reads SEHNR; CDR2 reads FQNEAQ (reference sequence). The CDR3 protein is CASTISVNEQFF. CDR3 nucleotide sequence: TGTGCCAGCACCATCAGTGTCAATGAGCAGTTCTTC.

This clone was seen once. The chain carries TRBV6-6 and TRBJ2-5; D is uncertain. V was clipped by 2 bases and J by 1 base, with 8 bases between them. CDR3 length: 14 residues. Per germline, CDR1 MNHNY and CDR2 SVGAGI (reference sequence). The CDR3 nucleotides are TGTGCCAGCAGTTACGCGGCGTTCCAAGAGACCCAGTACTTC. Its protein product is CASSYAAFQETQYF.

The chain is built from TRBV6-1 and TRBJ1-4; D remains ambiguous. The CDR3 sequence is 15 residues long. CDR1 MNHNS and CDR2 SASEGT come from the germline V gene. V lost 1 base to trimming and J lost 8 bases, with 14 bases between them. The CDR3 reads CASSEEGWVREKLFF. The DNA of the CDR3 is TGTGCCAGCAGTGAAGAGGGATGGGTTAGGGAAAAACTGTTTTTT.

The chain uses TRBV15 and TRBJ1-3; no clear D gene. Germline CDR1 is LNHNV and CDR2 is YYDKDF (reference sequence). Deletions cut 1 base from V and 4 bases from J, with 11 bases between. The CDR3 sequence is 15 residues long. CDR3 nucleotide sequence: TGTGCCACCAGCAGAGGGTATCTAAGCGGAAACACCATATATTTT. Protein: CATSRGYLSGNTIYF.

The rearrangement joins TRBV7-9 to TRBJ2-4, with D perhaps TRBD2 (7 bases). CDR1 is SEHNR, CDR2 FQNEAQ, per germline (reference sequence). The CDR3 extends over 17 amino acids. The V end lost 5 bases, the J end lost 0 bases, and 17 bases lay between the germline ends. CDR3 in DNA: TGTGCCAGCAGCCAGGCGTCAGGGGAGGGAGCCAAAAACATTCAGTACTTC. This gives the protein CASSQASGEGAKNIQYF.

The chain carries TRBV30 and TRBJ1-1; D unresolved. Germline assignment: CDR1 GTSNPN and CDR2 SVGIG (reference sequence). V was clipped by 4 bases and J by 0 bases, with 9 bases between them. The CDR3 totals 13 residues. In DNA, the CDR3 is TGTGCCTGGACCAGCGGACTGAACACTGAAGCTTTCTTT. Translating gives CAWTSGLNTEAFF.

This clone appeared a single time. CDR3 DNA: TGCGCCAGCAGCCAAGAAGGCGGGAGTGGATACAATGAGCAGTTCTTC. It is translated as CASSQEGGSGYNEQFF. This chain joins TRBV4-1 and TRBJ2-1, with 7 bases identical to TRBD2. This CDR3 is built from 16 residues. Trimming cost V 0 bases and J 4 bases; bases outside gene matches: 6. Germline CDR1 is MGHRA and CDR2 is YSYEKL.

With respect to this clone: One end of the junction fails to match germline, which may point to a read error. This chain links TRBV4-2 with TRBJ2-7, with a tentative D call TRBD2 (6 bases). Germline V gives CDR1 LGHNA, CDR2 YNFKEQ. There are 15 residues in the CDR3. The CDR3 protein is CASSQVYGSGYEQYF. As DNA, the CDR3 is TGTGCCAGCAGTCAAGTGTACGGGAGTGGGTACGAGCAGTACTTC.